The 28 T cell receptor beta chains below all came from one sample that was sequenced in a study of breast tumors, draining lymph nodes, adjacent tissues. TCRdb used MiXCR to reprocess the multiplex PCR reads, holding one entry per CDR3 protein. The sample shows about 89,000 distinct CDR3 sequences, approximately 28% of them seen only once. The lymph nodes were axillary draining lymph nodes from breast cancer patients. What was sequenced was axillary lymph node tissue. All receptors derive from a female donor with breast cancer. Some clones in this sample may be carry-over from other donors' samples.

The gene calls are TRBV20-1 and TRBJ2-7; 11 nucleotides agree with TRBD1. The V and J ends lost 4 bases and 1 base, in that order; junction bases with no gene match: 6. The CDR3 is 15 residues long. CDR1 and CDR2 (germline): DFQATT, SNEGSKA (reference sequence). Here the CDR3 DNA reads TGCAGTGCTAAAAACCGGGACAGGGGGTCCTACGAGCAGTACTTC. Its translation is CSAKNRDRGSYEQYF.

This clonotype was counted at least ten times. This chain uses TRBV7-2 with TRBJ1-6; D perhaps matches TRBD1 (6 bases). The length of the CDR3 is 16 residues. Germline lookup yields CDR1 SGHTA and CDR2 FQGNSA. V was clipped by 4 bases and J by 5 bases, with 15 bases between them. The CDR3 reads CASSSQGTANNSPLHF. Written as DNA, the CDR3 is TGTGCCAGCAGCTCCCAGGGGACTGCCAATAATTCACCCCTCCACTTT. The full variable domain, rest sourced from reference TRBV7-2 and TRBJ1-6, is GAGVSQSPSNKVTEKGKDVELRCDPISGHTALYWYRQSLGQGLEFLIYFQGNSAPDKSGLPSDRFSAERTGGSVSTLTIQRTQQEDSAVYLCASSSQGTANNSPLHFGNGTRLTVT.

This clonotype occurred many times. The rearrangement joins TRBV7-2 to TRBJ2-2, with a possible D match to TRBD2 (7 bases). The germline V gene has CDR1 SGHTA and CDR2 FQGNSA. With 2 bases removed from V and 7 bases from J, the gap between germline ends came to 11 bases. This CDR3 contains 14 residues. CDR3 nucleotides: TGTGCCAGCAGCTTAACAGGGAGGGACGGGGAGCTGTTTTTT. Its translation: CASSLTGRDGELFF. Supplemented by reference TRBV7-2 and TRBJ2-2, the full variable domain reads GAGVSQSPSNKVTEKGKDVELRCDPISGHTALYWYRQSLGQGLEFLIYFQGNSAPDKSGLPSDRFSAERTGGSVSTLTIQRTQQEDSAVYLCASSLTGRDGELFFGEGSRLTVL.

This clonotype was seen a handful of times. Just one base apart from a much larger clone, this may be a read error. The chain uses TRBV19 and TRBJ2-3; tentative D call: TRBD1 (6 bases). V was cut by 8 bases and J by 9 bases, with 12 bases left in between. The CDR3 has 11 residues. Germline V gene lookup returns CDR1 LNHDA and CDR2 SQIVND (reference sequence). The CDR3 region has the DNA TGTGCCAGTGAACAGGGTGTAACGCAGTATTTT. As protein: CASEQGVTQYF.

The rearrangement uses TRBV24-1 and TRBJ2-1; 8 bases are shared with TRBD2. Trimming removed 9 bases from V and 4 bases from J; junction bases left unmatched: 4. Germline loops: CDR1 KGHDR, CDR2 SFDVKD. The CDR3 extends over 13 amino acids. The CDR3 sequence: CATSLAGYNEQFF. Here the CDR3 DNA reads TGTGCCACCTCGCTAGCGGGTTACAATGAGCAGTTCTTC.

This clonotype has a handful of counts. The rearrangement links TRBV20-1 to TRBJ2-7, with a tentative D call TRBD1 (5 bases). With 0 bases removed from V and 3 bases from J, the gap between germline ends came to 15 bases. Germline lookup yields CDR1 DFQATT and CDR2 SNEGSKA (reference sequence). This CDR3 contains 15 residues. The chain's CDR3 is CSARDSQTVRYEQYF. The CDR3 coding sequence is TGCAGTGCTAGAGATTCACAGACAGTCCGCTACGAGCAGTACTTC.

This clonotype was seen ten or more times. The chain joins TRBV7-9 to TRBJ1-5; 7 bases line up with TRBD1. V shed 5 bases and J 4 bases; nucleotides not matched to a gene: 5. Germline V gives CDR1 SEHNR, CDR2 FQNEAQ (reference sequence). This CDR3 spans 14 amino acids. The CDR3 DNA reads as TGTGCCAGCAGCGCCGGGACAGCAAATCAGCCCCAGCATTTT. Translating it yields CASSAGTANQPQHF.

This clonotype was detected many times. The chain uses TRBV4-3 and TRBJ2-2, with TRBD2 matching over 7 bases. The V gene end was trimmed by 4 bases and the J gene end by 1 base; junction bases not matched to a gene: 3. The CDR3 consists of 15 residues. Per the germline V gene, CDR1 is LGHNA and CDR2 is YSLEER. The CDR3 reads CASSPTSRNTGELFF. The CDR3 DNA is TGCGCCAGCAGCCCGACTAGCAGGAACACCGGGGAGCTGTTTTTT.

V and J are TRBV7-6 and TRBJ1-2; maybe TRBD1 (5 bases). Germline V gene lookup returns CDR1 SGHVS and CDR2 FNYEAQ. The CDR3 sequence is 15 residues long. V lost 5 bases, J lost 4 bases, and 17 bases lay in between. CDR3 nucleotide sequence: TGTGCCAGCAGCCCGACGGGGCGAGGCCGCTATGGCTACACCTTC. Protein sequence: CASSPTGRGRYGYTF. Variable domain in full (rest from reference TRBV7-6 and TRBJ1-2): GAGVSQSPRYKVTKRGQDVALRCDPISGHVSLYWYRQALGQGPEFLTYFNYEAQQDKSGLPNDRFSAERPEGSISTLTIQRTEQRDSAMYRCASSPTGRGRYGYTFGSGTRLTVV.

This clonotype was counted only a few times. The V gene is TRBV6-2 or TRBV6-3, the J gene TRBJ2-1; possible D gene TRBD2, 5 bases. The V end was cut by 5 bases, the J end by 0 bases, with 14 bases between. The V gene's germline CDR1 is MNHEY and CDR2 SVGEGT. This CDR3 spans 16 amino acids. The DNA of the CDR3 is TGTGCCAGCAGTCACGGGGAAACCAGCTCCTACAATGAGCAGTTCTTC. Protein sequence: CASSHGETSSYNEQFF.

In this sample, this clonotype turned up many times. The V and J genes are TRBV11-3 and TRBJ2-1; TRBD1 matches at 9 bases. The germline V gene has CDR1 SGHNT and CDR2 YENEEA. This CDR3 is 15 amino acids long. Trimming took 5 bases from V and 2 from J; bases not matched to a gene: 4. The CDR3 is CASSIRTGAYNEQFF. The CDR3 DNA follows: TGTGCCAGCAGCATTCGGACAGGGGCCTACAATGAGCAGTTCTTC.

The chain employs TRBV11-1 and TRBJ2-7, with unresolved D. The ends were cut back, 2 bases at V and 4 bases at J, with 9 bases in the middle. Looked up from germline, CDR1 is SGHAT and CDR2 is FQDESV (reference sequence). The CDR3 runs 13 residues. The CDR3 loop is CASSLSLGYEQYF. CDR3 coding DNA: TGTGCCAGCAGCTTATCGTTGGGGTACGAGCAGTACTTC. Using reference TRBV11-1 and TRBJ2-7 for the parts outside the CDR3, the full variable domain is EAEVAQSPRYKITEKSQAVAFWCDPISGHATLYWYRQILGQGPELLVQFQDESVVDDSQLPKDRFSAERLKGVDSTLKIQPAELGDSAMYLCASSLSLGYEQYFGPGTRLTVT.

The chain carries TRBV7-2 and TRBJ2-7, with 10 bases matching TRBD1. The CDR3 extends over 16 amino acids. J gave up 4 bases and V 5 bases, and 11 bases lay outside the gene matches. The germline V gene encodes CDR1 SGHTA and CDR2 FQGNSA. The CDR3 DNA sequence: TGTGCCAGCAGCCAAGGGAGACAGGGGGCTTATTACGAGCAGTACTTC. Translated: CASSQGRQGAYYEQYF.

This clonotype was seen a single time. The final CDR3 position lacks the conserved phenylalanine or tryptophan, pointing to a likely read error. This sequence joins TRBV9 and TRBJ2-5, with D hard to call. The CDR3 extends over 11 amino acids. V lost 5 bases to trimming and J lost 6 bases, with 8 bases between them. CDR1 and CDR2 (germline): SGDLS, YYNGEE. The CDR3 DNA follows: TGTGCCAGCAGTTCCAAAAAGACCCAGTACCTC. It is translated as CASSSKKTQYL.

In its sample, this clonotype was seen many times. The DNA of the CDR3 is TGTGCCAGCAGAATCCCCGGAGAGAGGACACCCCTCCACTTT. It specifies CASRIPGERTPLHF. V is TRBV27 and J is TRBJ1-6; D is unclear. The CDR3 totals 14 residues. V lost 6 bases to trimming and J lost 11 bases, with 17 bases between them. CDR1 is MNHEY and CDR2 is SMNVEV in the germline V gene (reference sequence).

This clonotype was recorded a few times. V usage is TRBV5-1 and J usage is TRBJ1-1, with D unclear. This CDR3 has 17 residues. Trimming took 1 base from V and 0 from J, leaving 16 bases between them. Germline-derived CDR1 and CDR2 are SGHRS and YFSETQ. The CDR3: CASSLYRPVGLNTEAFF. CDR3 coding DNA: TGCGCCAGCAGCTTGTATAGGCCTGTGGGGTTGAACACTGAAGCTTTCTTT.

In this sample, this clonotype turned up many times. The chain uses TRBV5-8 and TRBJ2-5, with D possibly matching TRBD1 (7 bases). The CDR3 runs to 13 residues. The germline V gene has CDR1 SGHTS and CDR2 YDEGEE. The ends were cut back, 0 bases at V and 7 bases at J, with 10 bases in the middle. The CDR3 sequence: CASSLDRGGTQYF. The CDR3 DNA reads TGTGCCAGCAGCTTGGACAGGGGAGGGACCCAGTACTTC.

At least ten counts were recorded for this clonotype. V and J are TRBV12-3 or TRBV12-4 and TRBJ2-5; no firm D call. V lost 8 bases and J 6 bases, leaving 10 bases between the germline ends. There are 11 residues in the CDR3. Here the CDR3 reads CASGSVQTQYF. DNA of the CDR3: TGTGCCAGCGGCTCCGTACAGACCCAGTACTTC.

V usage is TRBV6-6 and J usage is TRBJ2-4, with D perhaps being TRBD1 or TRBD2 (5 bases each). The CDR3 runs to 14 residues. V lost 10 bases to trimming and J lost 0 bases, with 13 bases between them. The germline gives CDR1 MNHNY, CDR2 SVGAGI (reference sequence). DNA for the CDR3: TGTGCCACCTTACCGGGGCTAGCCAAAAACATTCAGTACTTC. It codes for CATLPGLAKNIQYF.

Concerning this clonotype: It may be a read error: a sequence one base away is much more abundant. The rearrangement joins TRBV27 to TRBJ2-7; D may be TRBD1 (6 bases). CDR3 length: 14 amino acids. Germline CDR1 is MNHEY and CDR2 is SMNVEV (reference sequence). This chain's CDR3 is CASSQYGTNYEQCF. In DNA form, the CDR3 reads TGTGCCAGCAGTCAATACGGGACAAACTACGAGCAGTGCTTC.

Concerning this clonotype: One junction end disagrees with the germline gene, perhaps due to a read error. The rearrangement links TRBV6-1 to TRBJ1-1; the D is unclear. Germline V gene lookup returns CDR1 MNHNS and CDR2 SASEGT. The CDR3 runs 14 residues. This CDR3 reads CASIQRFLNTEAFF. CDR3 nucleotide sequence: TGTGCCAGCATTCAGCGTTTCTTGAATACTGAAGCTTTCTTT.

At least ten counts were recorded for this clonotype. V usage is TRBV6-4 and J usage is TRBJ1-2, with no clear D. CDR3 length: 13 residues. Looked up from germline, CDR1 is MRHNA and CDR2 is SNTAGT. The ends were cut back, 2 bases at V and 4 bases at J, with 8 bases in the middle. The CDR3 spells CASSDPEGYGYTF. In DNA, the CDR3 is TGTGCCAGCAGTGACCCCGAGGGCTATGGCTACACCTTC.

This clonotype was recorded a few times. A clone one base away is much larger, so this may be a read error. This sequence joins TRBV9 and TRBJ2-3; weak D call: TRBD1 (6 bases). CDR3 length equals 14 residues. CDR1 is SGDLS and CDR2 is YYNGEE in the germline V gene. CDR3 nucleotide sequence: TGTGCCAGCAGCACCCAGGGGAGCACAGATACGCAGTCTTTT. Protein: CASSTQGSTDTQSF.

Comment on this clonotype: With a much larger clone just one base away, this may be a read error. V is TRBV24-1 and J is TRBJ1-1; D is uncertain. The CDR3 is made up of 13 amino acids. V lost 11 bases to trimming and J lost 1 base, with 13 bases between them. Germline V lookup: CDR1 KGHDR, CDR2 SFDVKD. CDR3 protein: CAIRLSRNTEAFF. The CDR3 DNA sequence: TGTGCCATCAGACTCTCTAGGAACACTGAAGCTTTCTTT.

There are many counts of this clonotype. The chain uses TRBV10-1 and TRBJ2-1, with 14 nucleotides matching TRBD2. With V trimmed by 5 bases and J by 8 bases, 8 bases remained unmatched. Germline V lookup: CDR1 WNHNN, CDR2 SYGVQD (reference sequence). CDR3 length equals 16 residues. CDR3 region: CASSISGTSGSYEQFF. The CDR3 DNA reads TGCGCCAGCAGTATATCCGGGACTAGCGGGAGCTATGAGCAGTTCTTC.

This clonotype was counted ten times or more. The rearrangement joins TRBV7-9 to TRBJ2-3, with 9 bases aligning to TRBD2. V was pared by 5 bases and J by 3 bases, with 12 bases of the junction left unmatched. Germline CDR1 SEHNR, CDR2 FQNEAQ (reference sequence). The CDR3 has 17 amino acids. In DNA, the CDR3 is TGTGCCAGCAGCCCTGAATCGGGACTAGCAGTAACAGATACGCAGTATTTT. It yields the protein CASSPESGLAVTDTQYF.

This clonotype was observed many times. The rearrangement uses TRBV5-6 and TRBJ1-2; maybe TRBD1 (5 bases). Germline values: CDR1 SGHDT, CDR2 YYEEEE. The ends were cut back, 0 bases at V and 11 bases at J, with 23 bases in the middle. This CDR3 spans 16 amino acids. The CDR3 bases are TGTGCCAGCAGCTTGGGATCCGGGACGGCGGGATCAGCGTACACCTTC. Protein sequence: CASSLGSGTAGSAYTF.

In its sample, this clonotype was seen many times. The chain carries TRBV30 and TRBJ2-1; no definite D call. CDR3 size: 15 residues. V lost 0 bases to trimming and J lost 8 bases, with 17 bases between them. Germline assignment: CDR1 GTSNPN and CDR2 SVGIG (reference sequence). The CDR3 region has the DNA TGTGCCTGGAGTGTACGTCGGACCCTTGGGCATGAGCAGTTCTTC. Translated, it gives CAWSVRRTLGHEQFF.